Shown below are 30 T cell receptor beta chains from a single sample sequenced in a study of cytomegalovirus exposure and HLA in healthy donors. 60 Vbeta and 13 Jbeta primers were used in PCR. Libraries were prepared by immunoSEQ multiplex PCR; TCRdb keeps only in-frame clonotypes and omits some of them. The table shows about 90,000 clones, with about 73% occurring only once. Sequencing used PBMCs. Receptors originate from a woman between 50 and 59 years old in good health and CMV-seropositive.

V usage is TRBV2 and J usage is TRBJ2-7; D gene unclear. The CDR3 has 11 amino acids. Germline V gene data show CDR1 as SNHLY and CDR2 as FYNNEI. V shed 4 bases and J shed 3 bases, with 4 bases lying between them. DNA for the CDR3: TGTGCCAGCAGTGTCCTCTACGAGCAGTACTTC. Protein product: CASSVLYEQYF.

This chain uses TRBV4-1 with TRBJ2-7; 9 bases are a match to TRBD2. Germline-derived CDR1 and CDR2 are MGHRA and YSYEKL. This CDR3 is 16 amino acids long. The V and J ends lost 4 bases and 1 base, in that order; junction bases with no gene match: 8. DNA of the CDR3: TGCGCCAGCAGCCTATCCGGACTAGCGCATTCCTACGAGCAGTACTTC. This sequence encodes CASSLSGLAHSYEQYF.

J is TRBJ1-1 and V is TRBV7-9; D may be TRBD1 (5 bases). The germline CDR1 and CDR2 sequences are SEHNR and FQNEAQ (reference sequence). The CDR3 totals 14 residues. V was pared by 3 bases and J by 8 bases, with 16 bases between. This CDR3 is CASSFSSQGSEAFF. In DNA, the CDR3 is TGTGCCAGCAGCTTTTCCAGCCAGGGCTCGGAAGCTTTCTTT.

This rearrangement joins TRBV11-2 to TRBJ1-1; TRBD1 matches at 10 bases. The ends lost 4 bases at V and 2 bases at J; junction bases unmatched: 4. The germline CDR1 and CDR2 sequences are SGHAT and FQNNGV. This CDR3 region has 15 residues. The CDR3 DNA follows: TGTGCCAGCAGCTCTGGGACAGGGGAAAACACTGAAGCTTTCTTT. Translated: CASSSGTGENTEAFF.

This chain links TRBV5-4 with TRBJ1-5; D is possibly TRBD1 (5 bases). This CDR3 contains 15 residues. The germline gives CDR1 SGHNT, CDR2 YYREEE (reference sequence). The V gene lost 8 bases and the J gene lost 5 bases, with 20 bases spanning the gap. The CDR3 coding sequence is TGTGCCAGTACCCGACGGGGGGACGGCTATCAGCCCCAGCATTTT. This sequence encodes CASTRRGDGYQPQHF.

The chain links TRBV15 to TRBJ1-1; D unresolved. V shed 0 bases and J shed 6 bases, with 14 bases lying between them. The CDR3 is made up of 15 amino acids. The germline V gene has CDR1 LNHNV and CDR2 YYDKDF (reference sequence). The CDR3 region has the DNA TGTGCCACCAGCAGAGATCCAGACGGGGAATCTGAAGCTTTCTTT. It codes for CATSRDPDGESEAFF.

This chain connects TRBV4-2 to TRBJ1-1, with TRBD1 as a possible D gene (5 bases). The V gene's germline CDR1 is LGHNA and CDR2 YNFKEQ. The CDR3 is 15 residues long. V dropped 7 bases and J dropped 1 base, with 16 bases sitting between them. The CDR3 loop reads CASTKPGDRNTEAFF. The DNA for the CDR3 is TGTGCCAGCACTAAACCGGGGGATAGGAACACTGAAGCTTTCTTT.

This chain links TRBV19 with TRBJ2-7, with 10 bases that match TRBD2. Germline assignment: CDR1 LNHDA and CDR2 SQIVND (reference sequence). V dropped 5 bases and J dropped 7; count of bases not matched to a gene: 14. This CDR3 has 16 amino acids. CDR3 nucleotide sequence: TGTGCCAGTAGTCTTACAGCGGGAGGGCCCTCGGGGGAGCAGTACTTC. It yields the protein CASSLTAGGPSGEQYF.

This clone was counted a few times. The chain couples TRBV11-2 to TRBJ2-5; D perhaps matches TRBD1 (6 bases). Trimming stripped 1 base from V and 4 bases from J, with 7 bases between. The CDR3 contains 13 residues. Germline values: CDR1 SGHAT, CDR2 FQNNGV. Written as DNA, the CDR3 is TGTGCCAGCAGCTTAGGAGGGGGAGAGACCCAGTACTTC. Its protein product is CASSLGGGETQYF.

This clone has only one observation. V is TRBV7-3 and J is TRBJ2-1; D might be TRBD1 (6 bases). CDR1 SGHTA and CDR2 FQGTGA come from the germline V gene. Trimming shortened V by 4 bases and J by 6 bases, and 13 bases separated the two germline ends. The CDR3 contains 14 residues. The CDR3 spells CASSYNPQGNEQFF. The CDR3 DNA sequence: TGTGCCAGCAGCTACAACCCACAGGGCAATGAGCAGTTCTTC.

The CDR3 loop is CASTTTLGVDQPQHF. The DNA for the CDR3 is TGTGCCAGTACCACGACCCTAGGCGTTGATCAGCCCCAGCATTTT. This rearrangement joins TRBV19 to TRBJ1-5, with D unclear. Germline CDR1 and CDR2: LNHDA and SQIVND (reference sequence). The CDR3 contains 15 residues. V lost 7 bases, J lost 5 bases, and 18 bases lay in between.

J is TRBJ2-1 and V is TRBV5-1; 7 nucleotides match TRBD1. Germline assignment: CDR1 SGHRS and CDR2 YFSETQ. The CDR3 consists of 15 residues. Germline trimming cut 1 base from V and 8 bases from J; bases unmatched to any gene: 9. The CDR3 nucleotides read TGCGCCAGCAGCTTGACAGGGGACGGTTTCGATGAGCAGTTCTTC. Its translation: CASSLTGDGFDEQFF.

J is TRBJ2-7 and V is TRBV28, with TRBD2 identical over 11 bases. With V trimmed by 5 bases and J by 4 bases, 7 bases remained unmatched. This CDR3 is 15 amino acids long. CDR1 and CDR2 (germline): MDHEN, SYDVKM. In DNA form, the CDR3 reads TGTGCCAGCAGTCTTAGCGGGAGGGAGGGATACGAGCAGTACTTC. Translated: CASSLSGREGYEQYF.

The J gene is TRBJ2-7, the V gene TRBV11-3; weak D call: TRBD1 (5 bases). V gave up 2 bases and J gave up 6 bases, with 14 bases separating them. This CDR3 contains 14 residues. CDR1 and CDR2 from the germline V gene are SGHNT and YENEEA. The CDR3 DNA sequence: TGTGCCAGCAGCTTATTCCCCGACAGTCCCGAGCAGTACTTC. Translated: CASSLFPDSPEQYF.

The chain employs TRBV10-2 and TRBJ2-7, with 10 bases aligning to TRBD1. V shed 3 bases, J shed 9 bases, and the junction held 14 bases outside the gene matches. The CDR3 runs to 16 residues. Germline CDR1 is WSHSY and CDR2 is SAAADI. The CDR3 sequence is CASSERPGQGPLGQYF. CDR3 coding DNA: TGCGCCAGCAGTGAACGACCGGGACAGGGGCCCCTTGGGCAGTACTTC.

V gene TRBV5-1 combines with J gene TRBJ1-1, with D perhaps matching TRBD1 (5 bases). The length of the CDR3 is 13 residues. Germline V gene sequence: CDR1 SGHRS, CDR2 YFSETQ. Trimming took 4 bases from V and 0 from J, leaving 7 bases between them. The CDR3 loop is CASSQTVNTEAFF. Here the CDR3 DNA reads TGCGCCAGCAGCCAGACAGTGAACACTGAAGCTTTCTTT.

The chain carries TRBV28 and TRBJ1-2; no definite D call. The germline V gene encodes CDR1 MDHEN and CDR2 SYDVKM. Trimming took 2 bases from V and 8 from J, leaving 12 bases between them. This CDR3 is built from 13 residues. The CDR3 DNA follows: TGTGCCAGCAGTTTACCGGGAGAAGAAGGCTACACCTTC. This gives the protein CASSLPGEEGYTF.

The chain has TRBV5-6 and TRBJ2-1, with 7 bases identical to TRBD2. Germline V lookup: CDR1 SGHDT, CDR2 YYEEEE. V gave up 1 base and J gave up 9 bases; unmatched junction bases: 10. The CDR3 has 15 amino acids. CDR3 bases: TGTGCCAGCAGCTTGAGAGGCGGGAGAGGGAGTGAGCAGTTCTTC. Its protein product is CASSLRGGRGSEQFF.

The V and J genes are TRBV19 and TRBJ2-1; 8 bases line up with TRBD2. The CDR3 has 12 amino acids. CDR1 is LNHDA and CDR2 is SQIVND in the germline V gene (reference sequence). Unmatched junction bases numbered 3, after V lost 6 bases and J lost 8 bases. The DNA for the CDR3 is TGTGCCAGTAGCTGGCGGGAGGATGAGCAGTTCTTC. Translation: CASSWREDEQFF.

On this clone itself: Sequence at one end of the junction differs from germline and may be a read error. The chain is built from TRBV7-7 and TRBJ2-3; D not certain. This CDR3 region has 11 residues. Germline CDR1 SSHAT, CDR2 FNYEAQ (reference sequence). The CDR3 loop reads CASSLTDTQYF. CDR3 DNA sequence: TGTGCTAGCAGCCTGACAGATACGCAGTATTTT.

The V gene is TRBV5-1, the J gene TRBJ1-2; TRBD1 might be the D (6 bases). Germline V gene data show CDR1 as SGHRS and CDR2 as YFSETQ. V lost 0 bases to trimming and J lost 7 bases, with 16 bases between them. The CDR3 extends over 15 amino acids. The CDR3 DNA reads TGCGCCAGCAGCTTGGCAGGGGTCCCAAATAGTGGCTACACCTTC. It translates to CASSLAGVPNSGYTF.

The J gene is TRBJ1-4, the V gene TRBV15; 7 bases are shared with TRBD1. CDR3 length: 16 residues. Trimming at V came to 1 base and at J to 5 bases, leaving 7 bases not matched to a gene. Germline CDR1 reads LNHNV; CDR2 reads YYDKDF (reference sequence). Written as DNA, the CDR3 is TGTGCCACCAGCAGAGCCAAGGGGGCGCAAAATGAAAAACTGTTTTTT. Translating gives CATSRAKGAQNEKLFF.

Written as DNA, the CDR3 is TGTGCCAGCAGCTACAATCCGGGACAGGGAAACTATGAGCAGTTCTTC. Protein sequence: CASSYNPGQGNYEQFF. The chain recombines TRBV7-9 with TRBJ2-1, with 9 bases that match TRBD1. CDR1 is SEHNR, CDR2 FQNEAQ, per germline (reference sequence). J gave up 8 bases and V 4 bases, and 12 bases lay outside the gene matches. The CDR3 is made up of 16 amino acids.

Only a few counts were recorded for this clone. The chain joins TRBV28 to TRBJ1-2; D uncertain. This CDR3 has 16 residues. Trimming shortened V by 4 bases and J by 5 bases, and 20 bases separated the two germline ends. CDR1 is MDHEN, CDR2 SYDVKM, per germline. CDR3 bases: TGTGCCAGCAGTTCCCCGGGAATCGAAGGGATTTATGGCTACACCTTC. Its translation: CASSSPGIEGIYGYTF.

Concerning this clone itself: One junction end disagrees with the germline gene, perhaps due to a read error. This same CDR3 is encoded by further DNA sequences in the sample. The CDR3: CASSLGSRGNEQYF. The CDR3 nucleotides are TGTGCTAGCAGCTTGGGGTCTAGGGGTAACGAGCAGTACTTC. The V gene is TRBV7-9, the J gene TRBJ2-7; a possible D gene is TRBD1 (5 bases). The CDR3 totals 14 residues. Germline lookup yields CDR1 SEHNR and CDR2 FQNEAQ (reference sequence). Filled out from reference TRBV7-9 and TRBJ2-7, the complete variable domain reads DTGVSQNPRHKITKRGQNVTFRCDPISEHNRLYWYRQTLGQGPEFLTYFQNEAQLEKSRLLSDRFSAERPKGSFSTLEIQRTEQGDSAMYLCASSLGSRGNEQYFGPGTRLTVT.

The chain recombines TRBV10-3 with TRBJ2-2; TRBD1 matches 7 bases. The junction had 12 bases not matched to a gene; V was cut back by 3 bases and J by 8 bases. Looked up from germline, CDR1 is ENHRY and CDR2 is SYGVKD. The CDR3 length is 16 residues. The CDR3 DNA is TGTGCCATCAGTGATACTATAAGACAGGGAACTGGGGAGCTGTTTTTT. Its translation: CAISDTIRQGTGELFF.

The chain combines TRBV5-4 with TRBJ2-5, with 7 bases lining up with TRBD2. Germline V lookup: CDR1 SGHNT, CDR2 YYREEE (reference sequence). The trim removed 3 bases at V and 1 base at J, leaving 12 bases unmatched. The CDR3 spans 17 residues. CDR3 loop: CASSSGGVSPIQETQYF. The DNA for the CDR3 is TGTGCCAGCAGCTCTGGGGGGGTGAGCCCCATCCAAGAGACCCAGTACTTC.

The chain combines TRBV6-5 with TRBJ2-2; the D gene is possibly TRBD2 (5 bases). The V and J ends lost 2 bases and 0 bases respectively, with 10 bases between them. The CDR3 loop spans 16 amino acids. Germline CDR1 and CDR2: MNHEY and SVGAGI. The CDR3 DNA is TGTGCCAGCAGTTACGAAAGCGGTTCGAACACCGGGGAGCTGTTTTTT. It is translated as CASSYESGSNTGELFF.

This chain links TRBV19 with TRBJ2-7; TRBD2 matches at 13 bases. V was clipped by 5 bases and J by 3 bases; unmatched bases: 4. Germline V CDR1 and CDR2: LNHDA, SQIVND (reference sequence). The CDR3 spans 15 residues. The CDR3 region has the DNA TGTGCCAGTAGTGTTGGACTAGCGGGAGTCTACGAGCAGTACTTC. It encodes CASSVGLAGVYEQYF.

The chain employs TRBV5-4 and TRBJ2-5; a weak D match, TRBD2 (6 bases). The germline V gene has CDR1 SGHNT and CDR2 YYREEE (reference sequence). CDR3 length: 14 amino acids. Trimming stripped 5 bases from V and 5 bases from J, with 16 bases between. The CDR3 loop reads CASRLERVYETQYF. The CDR3 DNA is TGTGCCAGCAGGCTCGAGCGGGTCTATGAGACCCAGTACTTC.